This T cell receptor (beta chain) was identified during a study of blood T cell repertoires in COVID-19. Study as a whole: The United States, Italy and Spain were the sources of the acute and convalescent COVID-19 samples. T cells, B-cell-depleted T cells, or PBMCs provided the cDNA or gDNA that served as material.

Methods used by the authors: It was from reference gene primer amplification that nucleated cell counts were estimated. Sequencing was performed with immunoSEQ multiplex PCR; in TCRdb, only in-frame clones are kept and a portion is missing. The D gene and trimming were derived from the DNA, and the V and J assignments and clone size from that table. The sample shows around 700,000 clones, about 90% of them seen only once. CDR1 and CDR2 from the germline V gene are LGHDT and YNNKEL (reference sequence). V shed 0 bases and J shed 2 bases, with 7 bases lying between them. The CDR3 is 15 amino acids. The sample taken for sequencing was peripheral blood. This receptor was identified in a woman aged 18-35 years with acute or convalescent COVID-19. The chain links TRBV3-1 (or the pseudogene TRBV3-2) to TRBJ2-2; D is uncertain. CDR3 nucleotides: TGTGCCAGCAGCCAAGATATCACAAACACCGGGGAGCTGTTTTTT. It encodes CASSQDITNTGELFF.